These T cell receptor beta chains were read from a single sample in a study of shared clonotypes between healthy human individuals. TCRdb keeps only in-frame clones here, not all; method: immunoSEQ multiplex PCR. The data contain over 2,000,000 clones, approximately 92% of them seen just once; the ten biggest clones take up approximately 1.6%. The sample consisted of naive CD8+ T cells from PBMCs. The source of these receptors is a man aged 18 to 30 in good health. Some clones in this sample may be carry-over from other donors' samples. Both conserved end residues are part of each CDR3. D genes are given only for firm matches. Clone size, where shown, is once, few, many, or a class for clones that have expanded.

NA	TRBV27	TRBJ1-2	NA	TGTGCCAGCAGTGGGGGGGCCGGGGCGCCCCATGGCTACACCTTC	CASSGGAGAPHGYTF
TRBD1	TRBV27	TRBJ2-1	NA	TGTGCCAGCAGTTCGGGGACAGGGCACAATGAGCAGTTCTTC	CASSSGTGHNEQFF
NA	TRBV14	TRBJ1-1	NA	TGTGCCAGCAGCCAATTTAAAGGACACTCGAACACTGAAGCTTTCTTT	CASSQFKGHSNTEAFF
TRBD1	TRBV4-3	TRBJ1-2	NA	TGCGCCAGCAGCCACCCGGGACAGGGTGATGGCTACACCTTC	CASSHPGQGDGYTF
NA	TRBV19	TRBJ1-5	NA	TGTGCCAGTAGTTCGACAGTCCCGGGGGGCAATCAGCCCCAGCATTTT	CASSSTVPGGNQPQHF
NA	TRBV27	TRBJ2-4	NA	TGTGCCAGCAGTTTGGCGAATGCCCAAAACATTCAGTACTTC	CASSLANAQNIQYF
NA	TRBV7-9	TRBJ1-2	NA	TGTGCCAGCAGCTTAGGGGCCAGGGGAGGCTACACCTTC	CASSLGARGGYTF
TRBD2	TRBV28	TRBJ2-1	NA	TGTGCCAGCAGTTTGACCCCTAGCGGGAGGGGCAATGAGCAGTTCTTC	CASSLTPSGRGNEQFF
NA	TRBV7-8	TRBJ1-1	NA	TGTGCCAGCAGCTTAGTGGGGGGGGCGCAGACTGAAGCTTTCTTT	CASSLVGGAQTEAFF
NA	TRBV9	TRBJ2-5	NA	TGTGCCAGCAGCGTTTCCCAATGGGCTAGCCAAGAGACCCAGTACTTC	CASSVSQWASQETQYF
NA	TRBV28	TRBJ2-2	NA	TGTGCCAGCACCACTCCCGGGGAGCTGTTTTTT	CASTTPGELFF
NA	TRBV19	TRBJ2-3	NA	TGTGCCAGTAGTTTTCGGGAGTCCTTATCCACAGATACGCAGTATTTT	CASSFRESLSTDTQYF
NA	TRBV29-1	TRBJ2-7	NA	TGCAGCGTTGAGACTACAGGGACCTCCTACGAGCAGTACTTC	CSVETTGTSYEQYF
NA	TRBV6-1	TRBJ2-7	NA	TGTGCCAGCAGGGGGGTGACAGGAAACTACGAGCAGTACTTC	CASRGVTGNYEQYF
TRBD1	TRBV9	TRBJ1-2	few	TGTGCCAGCAGCGGTCCCGGGACAGGGCCCTATGGCTACACCTTC	CASSGPGTGPYGYTF
TRBD2	TRBV2	TRBJ2-7	NA	TGTGCCAGCAGTGAAAGGACTAGCGGAGTCATCTCCTACGAGCAGTACTTC	CASSERTSGVISYEQYF
NA	TRBV25-1	TRBJ1-6	NA	TGTGCCAGCAGTCCCCTCCGGGACACGTATAATTCACCCCTCCACTTT	CASSPLRDTYNSPLHF
NA	TRBV6-5	TRBJ2-7	NA	TGTGCCAGCAGTTATCACGGCTGGGACGAGCAGTACTTC	CASSYHGWDEQYF
TRBD2	TRBV5-1	TRBJ2-7	NA	TGCGCCAGCAGCTTGGCCTCTAGCGGGGCGTACGAGCAGTACTTC	CASSLASSGAYEQYF
TRBD1	TRBV9	TRBJ2-7	NA	TGTGCCAGCAGCGCCGGACAGGCCCCGCGCGAGCAGTACTTC	CASSAGQAPREQYF
TRBD2	TRBV11-2	TRBJ2-1	NA	TGTGCCAGCAGCTTAATAGCGGGAGGGCCAAATGAGCAGTTCTTC	CASSLIAGGPNEQFF
NA	TRBV4-1	TRBJ2-2	NA	TGCGCCAGCAGCCAGGGGACCACCGGGGAGCTGTTTTTT	CASSQGTTGELFF
NA	TRBV27	TRBJ2-3	NA	TGTGCCAGCAGTTTCCTACTAGCAAGCACAGATACGCAGTATTTT	CASSFLLASTDTQYF
TRBD1	TRBV5-4	TRBJ2-7	NA	TGTGCCAGCAGCTTGTTCGGGACAGGGGACTACGAGCAGTACTTC	CASSLFGTGDYEQYF
TRBD1	TRBV19	TRBJ1-5	NA	TGTGCCACCTCAAATTGGGACAGGGCGTTTAATCAGCCCCAGCATTTT	CATSNWDRAFNQPQHF
TRBD1	TRBV4-2	TRBJ1-1	NA	TGTGCCAGCAGCGAGACAGGGACCACTGAAGCTTTCTTT	CASSETGTTEAFF
TRBD2	TRBV15	TRBJ2-7	NA	TGTGCCACCAGCAGAGAGTCTAGCGGGACCTACGAGCAGTACTTC	CATSRESSGTYEQYF
NA	TRBV15	TRBJ2-3	NA	TGTGCCACCAGCACCGCAAATCTCCCGGAGGGACCGATATTCACAGATACGCAGTATTTT	CATSTANLPEGPIFTDTQYF
NA	TRBV29-1	TRBJ2-5	NA	TGCAGCGTTGTCGGGGTTTGGGAGACCCAGTACTTC	CSVVGVWETQYF
NA	TRBV7-2	TRBJ2-3	NA	TGTGCCAGCAGCGGGCGATTAGTAGCGCCAGATACGCAGTATTTT	CASSGRLVAPDTQYF
NA	TRBV5-8	TRBJ2-1	NA	TGTGCCAGCAGCCCGCGGGGCCTCGGGAATGAGCAGTTCTTC	CASSPRGLGNEQFF
TRBD1	TRBV5-1	TRBJ2-7	NA	TGCGCCAGCAGCTTCAATACCGCCGGGACAGTGTACGAGCAGTACTTC	CASSFNTAGTVYEQYF
NA	TRBV7-9	TRBJ1-5	NA	TGTGCCAGCAGCTTAGAGCCGGCAGTTAATCAGCCCCAGCATTTT	CASSLEPAVNQPQHF
NA	TRBV5-1	TRBJ1-4	NA	TGCGCCAGCAGCCCCCGGGGTGAGGGGGAGGATGAAAAACTGTTTTTT	CASSPRGEGEDEKLFF
TRBD1	TRBV10-3	TRBJ2-5	NA	TGTGCCACGGGGACAGATGAGACCCAGTACTTC	CATGTDETQYF
NA	TRBV6-1	TRBJ2-2	NA	TGTGCCAGCAGCCTAGCCCGGTGGGGGTTCGGGGAGCTGTTTTTT	CASSLARWGFGELFF
NA	TRBV19	TRBJ2-1	once	TGTGCCAGTAGTATGGCGTGGCTAGCCTATGCCAATGAGCAGTTCTTC	CASSMAWLAYANEQFF
TRBD2	TRBV28	TRBJ2-3	NA	TGTGCCAGCAGTTTAAGAGGGGGACTAGCGGGAGGGCCAGATACGCAGTATTTT	CASSLRGGLAGGPDTQYF
NA	TRBV7-9	TRBJ2-5	NA	TGTGCCAGCAGCTTAAGGGTAGAGACCCAGTACTTC	CASSLRVETQYF
NA	TRBV6-6	TRBJ2-4	once	TGTGCCAGCAGTCTCAAGGGCAATTGGATTCAGTACTTC	CASSLKGNWIQYF
NA	TRBV4-1	TRBJ2-5	NA	TGCGCCAGCAGCCAAGATCGGCGGAAGAAGTACTTC	CASSQDRRKKYF
TRBD1	TRBV6-1	TRBJ2-7	NA	TGTGCCAGCATCCTATCAGGGGGCTACGAGCAGTACTTC	CASILSGGYEQYF
TRBD1	TRBV4-1	TRBJ1-2	NA	TGCGCCAGCAGCCAAGAAGACAGGGATTCCAATGGCTACACCTTC	CASSQEDRDSNGYTF
NA	TRBV19	TRBJ2-1	NA	TGTGCCAGTAGTATGGGTCAGACCTACAATGAGCAGTTCTTC	CASSMGQTYNEQFF
NA	TRBV6-1	TRBJ1-1	once	TGTGCCAGCAGTGATATGAGACGGGAGGCTGAAGCTTTCTTT	CASSDMRREAEAFF
NA	TRBV9	TRBJ1-1	NA	TGTGCCAGCAGTGGGGACAACACTGAAGCTTTCTTT	CASSGDNTEAFF
NA	TRBV7-3	TRBJ2-1	NA	TGTGCCAGCAGCTCCGTGGAGTCCTACAATGAGCAGTTCTTC	CASSSVESYNEQFF
NA	TRBV19	TRBJ2-7	NA	TGTGCCAGTAGTGTGAGTCCCATGGCCTCCTACGAGCAGTACTTC	CASSVSPMASYEQYF
NA	TRBV27	TRBJ2-7	NA	TGTGCCAGCAGTCCAACCCTCGGACTGACCTACGAGCAGTACTTC	CASSPTLGLTYEQYF
NA	TRBV5-1	TRBJ2-1	NA	TGCGCCAGCACCGTATCCGGGACGCGGACTAATGAGCAGTTCTTC	CASTVSGTRTNEQFF
NA	TRBV11-2	TRBJ1-1	few	TGTGCCTCGAGGACGGCAGGGTTAAACACTGAAGCTTTCTTT	CASRTAGLNTEAFF
NA	TRBV5-1	TRBJ2-7	NA	TGCGCCAGCAGCTTGCTGGCCCCGGGGAGCTCCTACGAGCAGTACTTC	CASSLLAPGSSYEQYF
NA	TRBV28	TRBJ2-6	NA	TGTGCCAGCAGTTTCGCATTCTCCAAACAGGGAGGAGGGGCCAACGTCCTGACTTTC	CASSFAFSKQGGGANVLTF